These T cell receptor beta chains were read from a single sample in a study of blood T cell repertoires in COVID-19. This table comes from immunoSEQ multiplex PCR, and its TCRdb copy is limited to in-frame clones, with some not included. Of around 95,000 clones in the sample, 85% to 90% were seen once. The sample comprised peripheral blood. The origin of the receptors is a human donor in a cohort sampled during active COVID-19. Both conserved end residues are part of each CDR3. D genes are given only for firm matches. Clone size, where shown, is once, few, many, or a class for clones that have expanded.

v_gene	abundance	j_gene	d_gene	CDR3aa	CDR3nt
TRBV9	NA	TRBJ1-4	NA	CASSVVGLWGEKLFF	TGTGCCAGCAGCGTAGTGGGACTTTGGGGTGAAAAACTGTTTTTT
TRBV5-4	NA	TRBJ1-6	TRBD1	CASSLGRDRDRSPLHF	TGTGCCAGCAGCTTGGGGCGTGACAGGGATCGGTCACCCCTCCACTTT
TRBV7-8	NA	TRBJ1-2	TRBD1	CASSRMRDSWNGYTF	TGTGCCAGCAGCCGAATGAGGGACAGTTGGAATGGCTACACCTTC
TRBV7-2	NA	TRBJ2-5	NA	CASSPPVTRETQYF	TGTGCCAGCAGCCCCCCTGTGACTAGAGAGACCCAGTACTTC
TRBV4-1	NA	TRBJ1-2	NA	CASSPPGGENGYGYTF	TGCGCCAGCAGCCCCCCAGGAGGGGAGAACGGCTATGGCTACACCTTC
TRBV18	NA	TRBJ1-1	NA	CASSPQGLNTEAFF	TGTGCCAGCTCACCACAGGGGTTGAACACTGAAGCTTTCTTT
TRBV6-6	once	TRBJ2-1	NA	CASSLDRANEQFF	TGTGCCAGCAGCTTGGACAGAGCCAATGAGCAGTTCTTC
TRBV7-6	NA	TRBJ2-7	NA	CASSLGTGAYEQYF	TGTGCCAGCAGCTTGGGAACGGGAGCCTACGAGCAGTACTTC
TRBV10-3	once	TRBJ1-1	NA	CAISEASPALNTEAFF	TGTGCCATCAGTGAGGCCAGCCCAGCGCTGAACACTGAAGCTTTCTTT
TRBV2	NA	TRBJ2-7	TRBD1	CASSRPGQVSYEQYF	TGTGCCAGCAGTCGGCCGGGACAGGTCTCCTACGAGCAGTACTTC
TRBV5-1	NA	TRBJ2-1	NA	CASSTGRPPDSEQFF	TGCGCCAGCAGCACTGGGAGACCCCCGGACAGTGAGCAGTTCTTC
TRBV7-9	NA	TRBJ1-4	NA	CASSRERATNEKLFF	TGTGCCAGCAGCCGCGAGAGGGCAACTAATGAAAAACTGTTTTTT
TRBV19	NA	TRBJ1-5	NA	CASSIIQGLISNQPQHF	TGTGCCAGTAGTATAATTCAGGGATTAATTAGCAATCAGCCCCAGCATTTT
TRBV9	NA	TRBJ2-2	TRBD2	CASSAGLAGVGTGELFF	TGTGCCAGCAGCGCGGGACTAGCGGGAGTCGGGACCGGGGAGCTGTTTTTT
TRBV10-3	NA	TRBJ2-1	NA	CAISDREGLYEQFF	TGTGCCATCAGTGACAGGGAAGGATTGTATGAGCAGTTCTTC
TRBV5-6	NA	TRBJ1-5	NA	CASSLGQSNQPQHF	TGTGCCAGCAGCTTGGGACAGAGCAATCAGCCCCAGCATTTT
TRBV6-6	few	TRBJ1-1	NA	CASSPGHHTEAFF	TGTGCCAGCAGTCCTGGACACCACACTGAAGCTTTCTTT
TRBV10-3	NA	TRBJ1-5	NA	CAISGGGVNQPQHF	TGTGCCATCAGTGGGGGGGGCGTCAATCAGCCCCAGCATTTT
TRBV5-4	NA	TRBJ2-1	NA	CASSIATYNEQFF	TGTGCCAGCAGTATAGCGACCTACAATGAGCAGTTCTTC
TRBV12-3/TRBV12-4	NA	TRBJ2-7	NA	CASSQGAYEQYF	TGTGCCAGCAGCCAGGGCGCCTACGAGCAGTACTTC
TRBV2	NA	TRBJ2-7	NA	CASSVVWEQYF	TGTGCCAGCAGTGTAGTATGGGAGCAGTACTTC
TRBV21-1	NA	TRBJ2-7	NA	CASSGLLAGSYYEQYF	TGTGCCAGCAGCGGGCTCTTAGCGGGTTCGTACTACGAGCAGTACTTC
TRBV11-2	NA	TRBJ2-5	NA	CASSLGLLGFQETQYF	TGTGCCAGCAGCTTAGGCCTTTTGGGCTTCCAAGAGACCCAGTACTTC
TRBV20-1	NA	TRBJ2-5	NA	CSAQYQETQYF	TGCAGTGCTCAGTACCAAGAGACCCAGTACTTC
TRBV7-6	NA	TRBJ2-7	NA	CASSPLTDLEQYF	TGTGCCAGCAGCCCATTGACAGATCTGGAGCAGTACTTC
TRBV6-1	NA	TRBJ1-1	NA	CASSDSREAFF	TGTGCCAGCAGTGATTCCCGTGAAGCTTTCTTT
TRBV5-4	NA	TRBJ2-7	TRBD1	CASSLSWTGGGEQYF	TGTGCCAGCAGCTTGAGTTGGACAGGGGGCGGCGAGCAGTACTTC
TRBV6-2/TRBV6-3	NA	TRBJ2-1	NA	CASSYSMRGLSYNEQFF	TGTGCCAGCAGTTACTCGATGCGGGGACTTTCCTACAATGAGCAGTTCTTC
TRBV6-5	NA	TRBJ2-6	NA	CASTKSSGANVLTF	TGTGCCAGCACCAAGAGCTCTGGGGCCAACGTCCTGACTTTC
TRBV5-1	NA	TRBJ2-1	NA	CASGLLGAGNPNEQFF	TGCGCCAGCGGCCTTTTAGGGGCGGGGAACCCCAATGAGCAGTTCTTC
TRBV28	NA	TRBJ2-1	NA	CASNQSGGSSYNEQFF	TGTGCCAGCAATCAGTCTGGCGGTAGCTCCTACAATGAGCAGTTCTTC
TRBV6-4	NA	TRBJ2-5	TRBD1	CASSAGDSPQETQYF	TGTGCCAGCAGTGCCGGGGACAGCCCCCAAGAGACCCAGTACTTC
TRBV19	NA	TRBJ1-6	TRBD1	CASSTYGQGYNSPLHF	TGTGCCAGTAGTACCTACGGACAGGGCTATAATTCACCCCTCCACTTT
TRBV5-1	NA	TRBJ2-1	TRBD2	CASSLAFSGNREQFF	TGCGCCAGCAGCTTGGCCTTTAGCGGGAATCGGGAGCAGTTCTTC
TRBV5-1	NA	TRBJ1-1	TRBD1	CASSFEDRGRNEAFF	TGCGCCAGCAGCTTCGAGGACAGGGGGCGGAATGAAGCTTTCTTT
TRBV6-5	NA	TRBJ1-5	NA	CASSRTDDQPQHF	TGTGCCAGCAGCCGGACAGATGATCAGCCCCAGCATTTT
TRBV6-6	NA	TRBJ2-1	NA	CASSTHDEQFF	TGTGCCAGCAGTACTCACGATGAGCAGTTCTTC
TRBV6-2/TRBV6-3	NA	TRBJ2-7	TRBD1	CASSYSTGGDLAGWF	TGTGCCAGCAGTTACTCGACAGGGGGCGATTTGGCGGGATGGTTC
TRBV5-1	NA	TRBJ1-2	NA	CASSESTLGGGGYTF	TGCGCCAGCAGCGAATCGACCCTGGGAGGAGGAGGCTACACCTTC
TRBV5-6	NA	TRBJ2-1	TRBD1	CASSFVQGNEQFF	TGTGCCAGCAGCTTTGTACAGGGGAATGAGCAGTTCTTC
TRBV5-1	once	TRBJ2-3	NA	CASSGGPRDTQYF	TGCGCCAGCAGCGGGGGCCCGCGGGATACGCAGTATTTT
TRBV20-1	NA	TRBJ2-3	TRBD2	CSASGTSGGIDTQYF	TGCAGTGCTAGTGGGACTAGCGGGGGAATAGATACGCAGTATTTT
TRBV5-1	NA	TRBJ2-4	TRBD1	CASSLSIDRGLAKNIQYF	TGCGCCAGCAGCTTGAGTATTGACAGGGGGCTTGCCAAAAACATTCAGTACTTC
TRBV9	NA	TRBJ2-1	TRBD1	CASSGRDRGLNEQFF	TGTGCCAGCAGCGGCCGGGACAGGGGGCTGAATGAGCAGTTCTTC
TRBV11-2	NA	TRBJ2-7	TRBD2	CASSATSGGAVEQYF	TGTGCCAGCAGCGCGACTAGCGGGGGGGCCGTAGAGCAGTACTTC